A single sample is the source of the 30 T cell receptor beta chains below, sequenced in a study of cytomegalovirus exposure and HLA in healthy donors. The PCR had 60 Vbeta and 13 Jbeta primers. Method: immunoSEQ multiplex PCR; TCRdb's copy keeps in-frame clones and lacks some. The table lists tens of thousands of clones, around 84% of them singletons. The sample taken for sequencing was PBMCs. These receptor sequences come from a man aged 40-50 years in good health and CMV-seronegative.

In its sample, this clone was seen a few times. The V gene is TRBV9, the J gene TRBJ2-7; 9 nucleotides agree with TRBD1. In germline, CDR1 is SGDLS, CDR2 YYNGEE. The junction had 3 bases not matched to a gene; V was cut back by 0 bases and J by 2 bases. CDR3 length: 15 residues. CDR3 sequence (DNA): TGTGCCAGCAGCGTAGGGGGACAGGGAGCCTACGAGCAGTACTTC. Its translation: CASSVGGQGAYEQYF.

V and J are TRBV7-9 and TRBJ2-7, with D possibly matching TRBD1 (8 bases). The germline V and J ends were trimmed by 6 bases and 3 bases, with 18 bases remaining between them. The CDR3 consists of 15 residues. The germline V gene encodes CDR1 SEHNR and CDR2 FQNEAQ (reference sequence). CDR3 nucleotide sequence: TGTGCCAGCAGGGGGGGGACAGGAGGGTTCTACGAGCAGTACTTC. As protein: CASRGGTGGFYEQYF.

The chain carries TRBV7-6 and TRBJ2-7; 9 bases are a match to TRBD2. The CDR3 has 14 residues. With 5 bases clipped from V and 4 bases from J, the junction kept 6 bases outside the gene matches. The germline V gene encodes CDR1 SGHVS and CDR2 FNYEAQ. CDR3 coding DNA: TGTGCCAGCAGCCCCCGGCGGGAGGGATACGAGCAGTACTTC. Protein sequence: CASSPRREGYEQYF. Looking up the rest from reference TRBV7-6 and TRBJ2-7 gives the full variable domain: GAGVSQSPRYKVTKRGQDVALRCDPISGHVSLYWYRQALGQGPEFLTYFNYEAQQDKSGLPNDRFSAERPEGSISTLTIQRTEQRDSAMYRCASSPRREGYEQYFGPGTRLTVT.

The chain recombines TRBV19 with TRBJ2-1; D ambiguous. Germline V gives CDR1 LNHDA, CDR2 SQIVND (reference sequence). There are 12 residues in the CDR3. V lost 1 base to trimming and J lost 12 bases, with 10 bases between them. The DNA of the CDR3 is TGTGCCAGTAGTATAGGCCTCACGGGGCAGTTCTTC. It codes for CASSIGLTGQFF. The full variable domain, completed using reference TRBV19 and TRBJ2-1, is DGGITQSPKYLFRKEGQNVTLSCEQNLNHDAMYWYRQDPGQGLRLIYYSQIVNDFQKGDIAEGYSVSREKKESFPLTVTSAQKNPTAFYLCASSIGLTGQFFGPGTRLTVL.

This chain joins TRBV9 and TRBJ1-4; perhaps TRBD1 as D (6 bases). The length of the CDR3 is 14 residues. The germline V and J ends were trimmed by 3 bases and 8 bases, with 14 bases remaining between them. The germline gives CDR1 SGDLS, CDR2 YYNGEE. DNA of the CDR3: TGTGCCAGCAGCGCTAGGGGGACGGGGGAAAAACTGTTTTTT. Protein sequence: CASSARGTGEKLFF.

J is TRBJ2-1 and V is TRBV19; 8 nucleotides align to TRBD1. V shed 5 bases, J shed 5 bases, and the junction held 8 bases outside the gene matches. Per the germline V gene, CDR1 is LNHDA and CDR2 is SQIVND (reference sequence). The CDR3 has 15 amino acids. CDR3 protein: CASSRGQANNNEQFF. The CDR3, as DNA: TGTGCCAGTAGTCGGGGACAGGCCAACAACAATGAGCAGTTCTTC.

The V and J genes are TRBV11-2 and TRBJ2-7; TRBD2 matches at 10 bases. Germline CDR1 is SGHAT and CDR2 is FQNNGV. CDR3 size: 15 residues. Trimming took 4 bases from V and 2 from J; bases not matched to a gene: 5. In DNA form, the CDR3 reads TGTGCCAGCAGCTACACTAGCGGGACCGCCTACGAGCAGTACTTC. Translation: CASSYTSGTAYEQYF.

The V gene is TRBV9, the J gene TRBJ2-2, with 7 bases fitting TRBD1. Trimming at V came to 0 bases and at J to 1 base, leaving 3 bases not matched to a gene. Looked up from germline, CDR1 is SGDLS and CDR2 is YYNGEE. This CDR3 contains 16 residues. CDR3 sequence reads: CASSVEGGRNTGELFF. CDR3 nucleotides: TGTGCCAGCAGCGTAGAAGGGGGCAGGAACACCGGGGAGCTGTTTTTT.

This chain connects TRBV2 to TRBJ1-1, with D tentatively TRBD1 (6 bases). Germline assignment: CDR1 SNHLY and CDR2 FYNNEI. V lost 8 bases, J lost 0 bases, and 13 bases lay in between. The CDR3 extends over 14 amino acids. CDR3 sequence: CASHEDSLNTEAFF. The CDR3, as DNA: TGTGCCAGCCATGAGGACAGCTTGAACACTGAAGCTTTCTTT.

The CDR3 sequence: CATRGGSYEQYF. In DNA form, the CDR3 reads TGTGCCACCCGTGGAGGGAGTTACGAGCAGTACTTC. The rearrangement uses TRBV19 and TRBJ2-7; D may be TRBD2 (6 bases). The CDR3 runs 12 residues. Germline V gene sequence: CDR1 LNHDA, CDR2 SQIVND (reference sequence). V was shortened by 10 bases and J by 4 bases, with 14 bases between the two germline ends. The variable domain in full, with the rest retrieved from reference TRBV19 and TRBJ2-7, is DGGITQSPKYLFRKEGQNVTLSCEQNLNHDAMYWYRQDPGQGLRLIYYSQIVNDFQKGDIAEGYSVSREKKESFPLTVTSAQKNPTAFYLCATRGGSYEQYFGPGTRLTVT.

In this sample, this clone turned up once. This chain connects TRBV7-6 to TRBJ2-3; no firm D call. The V gene lost 3 bases and the J gene lost 1 base, with 8 bases spanning the gap. This CDR3 is 14 amino acids long. The V gene's germline CDR1 is SGHVS and CDR2 FNYEAQ. CDR3: CASSLGSRTDTQYF. DNA of the CDR3: TGTGCCAGCAGCTTGGGCAGTCGCACAGATACGCAGTATTTT.

The chain recombines TRBV6-5 with TRBJ2-7, with 10 bases lining up with TRBD1. V dropped 2 bases and J dropped 2; count of bases not matched to a gene: 3. From germline, CDR1 is MNHEY and CDR2 SVGAGI. The CDR3 extends over 15 amino acids. The CDR3 loop reads CASSYKGTGAYEQYF. In nucleotides, the CDR3 is TGTGCCAGCAGTTACAAGGGGACAGGGGCCTACGAGCAGTACTTC.

The rearrangement uses TRBV11-2 and TRBJ1-1; D is unclear. The CDR3 runs 13 residues. V lost 1 base and J 10 bases, leaving 13 bases between the germline ends. The V gene's germline CDR1 is SGHAT and CDR2 FQNNGV. CDR3 sequence (DNA): TGTGCCAGCAGCTTAGGCCCCAATGGCTCAGCTTTCTTT. Translated, it gives CASSLGPNGSAFF.

The rearrangement links TRBV10-3 to TRBJ1-1, with TRBD1 matching 12 bases. Germline-derived CDR1 and CDR2 are ENHRY and SYGVKD. There are 15 residues in the CDR3. V lost 6 bases and J lost 10; bases outside the gene matches: 12. In nucleotides, the CDR3 is TGTGCCATCAGGAATGCCGGGACAGGGGGCGGCGGAGCTTTCTTT. It yields the protein CAIRNAGTGGGGAFF.

This clone was observed once. The V gene is TRBV6-1, the J gene TRBJ1-5; no clear D gene. The CDR3 has 13 amino acids. V was shortened by 10 bases and J by 3 bases, with 13 bases between the two germline ends. Germline CDR1 reads MNHNS; CDR2 reads SASEGT. As DNA, the CDR3 is TGTGCCACTCGAGCTTCGGTCAATCAGCCCCAGCATTTT. Translation: CATRASVNQPQHF.

The chain links TRBV28 to TRBJ1-5, with 7 bases that match TRBD1. The length of the CDR3 is 19 residues. CDR1 is MDHEN, CDR2 SYDVKM, per germline. With V trimmed by 6 bases and J by 0 bases, 17 bases remained unmatched. The CDR3 DNA sequence: TGTGCCAGCAGCCGTACCCGAGGGACAGTATCTTATAGCAATCAGCCCCAGCATTTT. As protein: CASSRTRGTVSYSNQPQHF. Variable domain in full (rest from reference TRBV28 and TRBJ1-5): DVKVTQSSRYLVKRTGEKVFLECVQDMDHENMFWYRQDPGLGLRLIYFSYDVKMKEKGDIPEGYSVSREKKERFSLILESASTNQTSMYLCASSRTRGTVSYSNQPQHFGDGTRLSIL.

V is TRBV9 and J is TRBJ2-1; 7 bases are a match to TRBD1. J was trimmed by 2 bases and V by 3 bases; bases with no gene match: 5. Germline CDR1 SGDLS, CDR2 YYNGEE. The CDR3 spans 15 residues. The CDR3 reads CASSETGQTYNEQFF. For the CDR3, the DNA is TGTGCCAGCAGCGAAACGGGACAGACCTACAATGAGCAGTTCTTC.

Only a few counts were recorded for this clone. J is TRBJ1-4 and V is TRBV2; 8 positions agree with TRBD1. The junction had 5 bases not matched to a gene; V was cut back by 7 bases and J by 7 bases. Per germline, CDR1 SNHLY and CDR2 FYNNEI. The CDR3 is made up of 13 amino acids. The CDR3 region has the DNA TGTGCCAGCAATCCAGGGGGCCGTGAAAAACTGTTTTTT. It specifies CASNPGGREKLFF.

The rearrangement joins TRBV23-1 to TRBJ1-3; D call uncertain. TRBV23-1 belongs to the ORF category, with a function that is uncertain. This CDR3 is 18 amino acids long. V was trimmed by 1 base and J by 8 bases, leaving 24 bases between them. CDR3 loop: CASSQYGLPFLHRDTIYF. CDR3 coding DNA: TGCGCCAGCAGTCAATACGGACTCCCTTTCCTCCATAGAGACACCATATATTTT.

V and J are TRBV5-4 and TRBJ1-4, with D possibly matching TRBD1 (6 bases). CDR1 is SGHNT, CDR2 YYREEE, per germline (reference sequence). The CDR3 runs to 14 residues. V lost 4 bases, J lost 6 bases, and 13 bases lay in between. CDR3 protein: CASSRRGGDEKLFF. As DNA, the CDR3 is TGTGCCAGCAGCCGGAGGGGGGGGGATGAAAAACTGTTTTTT.

The gene calls are TRBV5-1 and TRBJ2-7; TRBD2 aligns across 9 bases. Per the germline V gene, CDR1 is SGHRS and CDR2 is YFSETQ. J gave up 6 bases and V 4 bases, and 14 bases lay outside the gene matches. The CDR3 sequence is 16 residues long. CDR3 in amino acids: CASSLGLATAGREQYF. The CDR3 DNA reads as TGCGCCAGCAGCCTGGGACTAGCTACCGCAGGGCGCGAGCAGTACTTC.

In DNA form, the CDR3 reads TGTGCCAGCAGTGAAGCCTCGACTAGCACAGATACGCAGTATTTT. Its translation: CASSEASTSTDTQYF. The chain links TRBV6-1 to TRBJ2-3, with D uncertain. CDR3 length: 15 residues. Germline lookup yields CDR1 MNHNS and CDR2 SASEGT. V was trimmed by 0 bases and J by 0 bases, leaving 7 bases between them.

This clone was recorded once. This chain uses TRBV6-1 with TRBJ2-5; 9 bases are a match to TRBD2. The DNA end lines up better with TRBJ2-7; the J call may be wrong. Germline CDR1 MNHNS, CDR2 SASEGT. The CDR3 runs 15 residues. This CDR3 reads CASSERLAVNYEQYF. CDR3 nucleotide sequence: TGTGCCAGCAGTGAACGACTAGCGGTTAACTACGAGCAGTACTTC.

J is TRBJ2-6 and V is TRBV7-3, with D uncertain. The CDR3 length is 15 residues. The germline gives CDR1 SGHTA, CDR2 FQGTGA. The V gene lost 3 bases and the J gene lost 2 bases, with 8 bases spanning the gap. The CDR3 DNA reads TGTGCCAGCAGCTTGCAGGTTGCTGGGGCCAACGTCCTGACTTTC. Protein product: CASSLQVAGANVLTF.

This clone has just a few counts. V usage is TRBV28 and J usage is TRBJ2-7; no clear D. Germline V gene data show CDR1 as MDHEN and CDR2 as SYDVKM. Trimming took off 6 bases at V and 2 bases at J, with 8 bases between the two ends. This CDR3 contains 12 residues. The CDR3 DNA reads TGTGCCAGCAGCCTTCCCCCCTACGAGCAGTACTTC. The encoded protein is CASSLPPYEQYF.

This clone was recorded a few times. This CDR3 is also generated by other DNA sequences in the sample. This rearrangement joins TRBV7-9 to TRBJ2-4; 11 bases match TRBD2. Germline values: CDR1 SEHNR, CDR2 FQNEAQ (reference sequence). The J segment lost 6 bases and the V segment lost 5 bases, leaving 3 bases of the junction unmatched. The CDR3 extends over 14 amino acids. This CDR3 reads CASSAGTSGNIQYF. In DNA, the CDR3 is TGTGCCAGCAGCGCCGGGACTAGCGGAAACATTCAGTACTTC. Variable domain in full (rest from reference TRBV7-9 and TRBJ2-4): DTGVSQNPRHKITKRGQNVTFRCDPISEHNRLYWYRQTLGQGPEFLTYFQNEAQLEKSRLLSDRFSAERPKGSFSTLEIQRTEQGDSAMYLCASSAGTSGNIQYFGAGTRLSVL.

This clone has only a few counts. The genes are TRBV28 and TRBJ2-3; 9 positions agree with TRBD1. In germline, CDR1 is MDHEN, CDR2 SYDVKM. The CDR3 totals 15 residues. The V gene end was trimmed by 5 bases and the J gene end by 4 bases; junction bases not matched to a gene: 7. CDR3 in amino acids: CASSRTGAGADTQYF. In nucleotides, the CDR3 is TGTGCCAGCAGTCGGACAGGGGCGGGCGCAGATACGCAGTATTTT.

V and J are TRBV6-5 and TRBJ2-7; tentative D call: TRBD2 (6 bases). Germline V gene lookup returns CDR1 MNHEY and CDR2 SVGAGI. V lost 6 bases to trimming and J lost 3 bases, with 12 bases between them. The CDR3 spans 13 residues. CDR3 sequence reads: CASSPRGLYEQYF. For the CDR3, the DNA is TGTGCCAGCAGCCCTCGGGGACTCTACGAGCAGTACTTC.

The V gene is TRBV14, the J gene TRBJ2-7; unclear D gene. Germline V gene sequence: CDR1 SGHDN, CDR2 FVKESK. The CDR3 contains 11 residues. Trimming removed 3 bases at V and 4 bases at J, with 4 bases between. CDR3 in DNA: TGTGCCAGCAGCCACAATTACGAGCAGTACTTC. Its protein is CASSHNYEQYF. Drawing the rest from reference TRBV14 and TRBJ2-7, the complete variable domain is EAGVTQFPSHSVIEKGQTVTLRCDPISGHDNLYWYRRVMGKEIKFLLHFVKESKQDESGMPNNRFLAERTGGTYSTLKVQPAELEDSGVYFCASSHNYEQYFGPGTRLTVT.

This sequence joins TRBV6-6 and TRBJ1-3; possible D gene TRBD1, 6 bases. Trimming cost V 5 bases and J 4 bases, with 9 bases left between them. The CDR3 has 13 residues. The germline CDR1 and CDR2 sequences are MNHNY and SVGAGI (reference sequence). CDR3 DNA: TGTGCCAGCAGTCCGACAGGAGGAAACACCATATATTTT. Protein: CASSPTGGNTIYF.